The 17 T cell receptor beta chains in this list originate from one sample, sequenced in a study of blood T cell repertoires in COVID-19 (TCRdb year 2020). Libraries were prepared through the immunoSEQ multiplex PCR assay. Not all clones reach the TCRdb copy of this immuneACCESS table, which keeps in-frame sequences only. Checked studies attribute under half of the gap to unresolved V genes and leave the rest unexplained. Here the sample has 200,000 to 250,000 clones; 84% occur a single time. The ten top clones hold 7.6% of the sample. Material for sequencing was peripheral blood. These receptors all stem from a woman in her 50s with active or convalescent COVID-19.

The chain has TRBV6-5 and TRBJ1-2, with 12 bases matching TRBD1. In germline, CDR1 is MNHEY, CDR2 SVGAGI. With V trimmed by 4 bases and J by 7 bases, 7 bases remained unmatched. The CDR3 is 15 amino acids. In DNA, the CDR3 is TGTGCCAGCAGTTGGGGGACAGGGGGCGGCACTGGCTACACCTTC. It translates to CASSWGTGGGTGYTF.

V gene TRBV5-5 combines with J gene TRBJ1-1; D is possibly TRBD1 (6 bases). Trimming stripped 4 bases from V and 4 bases from J, with 23 bases between. Per germline, CDR1 SGHKS and CDR2 YYEKEE (reference sequence). The CDR3 contains 17 residues. The DNA of the CDR3 is TGTGCCAGCAGCCCCCAACGAGGCGGGGGCGGTAGCACTGAAGCTTTCTTT. This translates into CASSPQRGGGGSTEAFF.

The chain carries TRBV5-5 and TRBJ2-1; TRBD2 matches 9 bases. The CDR3 is 17 amino acids. Germline V lookup: CDR1 SGHKS, CDR2 YYEKEE (reference sequence). The V segment lost 6 bases and the J segment 9 bases; nucleotides outside the gene matches: 19. CDR3 sequence (DNA): TGTGCCAGCACCCTGGGTGGGTCTAGCGGGACGGGAGGTGAGCAGTTCTTC. This encodes CASTLGGSSGTGGEQFF. Based on the CDR3 plus reference TRBV5-5 and TRBJ2-1, the full variable domain is DAGVTQSPTHLIKTRGQQVTLRCSPISGHKSVSWYQQVLGQGPQFIFQYYEKEERGRGNFPDRFSARQFPNYSSELNVNALLLGDSALYLCASTLGGSSGTGGEQFFGPGTRLTVL.

The chain carries TRBV5-1 and TRBJ2-3, with D perhaps TRBD1 (6 bases). The CDR3 extends over 15 amino acids. Trimming pared 0 bases from V and 2 bases from J, leaving 10 bases between. CDR1 and CDR2 from the germline V gene are SGHRS and YFSETQ. The CDR3 loop reads CASSLGQGFTDTQYF. CDR3 nucleotides: TGCGCCAGCAGCTTGGGTCAGGGGTTCACAGATACGCAGTATTTT.

V gene TRBV28 combines with J gene TRBJ1-5; D perhaps matches TRBD1 (6 bases). Per germline, CDR1 MDHEN and CDR2 SYDVKM. The CDR3 has 15 residues. V was pared by 7 bases and J by 3 bases, with 16 bases between. CDR3 region: CASTSIQGYNQPQHF. The CDR3 coding sequence is TGTGCCAGCACCAGTATACAGGGTTACAATCAGCCCCAGCATTTT.

The J gene is TRBJ1-2, the V gene TRBV11-2; no reliable D call. Germline CDR1 and CDR2: SGHAT and FQNNGV. V was pared by 0 bases and J by 4 bases, with 9 bases between. The CDR3 runs 14 residues. CDR3 sequence reads: CASSLDGPAYGYTF. Written as DNA, the CDR3 is TGTGCCAGCAGCTTAGATGGGCCAGCCTATGGCTACACCTTC.

This clone has just a few counts. The chain has TRBV5-1 and TRBJ1-4; D unclear. V dropped 2 bases and J dropped 1 base, with 6 bases sitting between them. The CDR3 runs 14 residues. Germline V gene sequence: CDR1 SGHRS, CDR2 YFSETQ. The CDR3: CASSFAGTNEKLFF. DNA of the CDR3: TGCGCCAGCAGCTTCGCGGGAACTAATGAAAAACTGTTTTTT.

The chain is built from TRBV29-1 and TRBJ1-2; weak D call: TRBD1 (5 bases). The CDR3 loop spans 13 amino acids. CDR1 and CDR2 (germline): SQVTM, ANQGSEA. Trimming cost V 7 bases and J 3 bases, with 15 bases left between them. The CDR3 loop is CSALERDYYGYTF. In DNA, the CDR3 is TGCAGCGCATTGGAGAGGGACTACTATGGCTACACCTTC.

The chain carries TRBV5-1 and TRBJ1-3, with TRBD1 identical over 11 bases. CDR1 is SGHRS, CDR2 YFSETQ, per germline. V lost 2 bases to trimming and J lost 6 bases; unmatched junction nucleotides: 4. The length of the CDR3 is 15 residues. The CDR3 nucleotides read TGCGCCAGCAGCTTTGGGGACAGGGGGATAAACACCATATATTTT. The encoded protein is CASSFGDRGINTIYF.

The chain is built from TRBV15 and TRBJ1-2; 9 nucleotides agree with TRBD1. V was pared by 3 bases and J by 7 bases, with 9 bases of the junction left unmatched. Germline values: CDR1 LNHNV, CDR2 YYDKDF (reference sequence). This CDR3 region has 15 residues. The CDR3 here is CATSRAETGGGGYTF. For the CDR3, the DNA is TGTGCCACCAGCAGGGCTGAGACAGGGGGAGGTGGCTACACCTTC. Together with reference TRBV15 and TRBJ1-2, the CDR3 gives the full variable domain: DAMVIQNPRYQVTQFGKPVTLSCSQTLNHNVMYWYQQKSSQAPKLLFHYYDKDFNNEADTPDNFQSRRPNTSFCFLDIRSPGLGDTAMYLCATSRAETGGGGYTFGSGTRLTVV.

V and J are TRBV24-1 and TRBJ1-5, with 9 bases that match TRBD1. Germline V gives CDR1 KGHDR, CDR2 SFDVKD. V was pared by 9 bases and J by 7 bases, with 3 bases of the junction left unmatched. The CDR3 is 12 residues long. CDR3 amino acids: CATGTGMQPQHF. CDR3 in DNA: TGTGCCACCGGGACAGGGATGCAGCCCCAGCATTTT.

The CDR3 DNA is TGTGCCAGCTCTGGAGGTGGGATCTCTGGAAACACCATATATTTT. Amino acids: CASSGGGISGNTIYF. The V and J genes are TRBV25-1 and TRBJ1-3, with unresolved D. This CDR3 contains 15 residues. V lost 8 bases and J lost 0, with 14 bases in between. Per germline, CDR1 MGHDK and CDR2 SYGVNS.

The chain recombines TRBV9 with TRBJ2-3; 10 bases line up with TRBD2. CDR3 length equals 16 residues. Per germline, CDR1 SGDLS and CDR2 YYNGEE. V gave up 3 bases and J gave up 3 bases; unmatched junction bases: 7. CDR3 residues: CASSEEAGGWTDTQYF. CDR3 coding DNA: TGTGCCAGCAGCGAGGAAGCGGGAGGGTGGACAGATACGCAGTATTTT.

This chain links TRBV5-4 with TRBJ2-1; 8 bases are shared with TRBD1. Germline V lookup: CDR1 SGHNT, CDR2 YYREEE (reference sequence). CDR3 size: 15 residues. Losses at the gene ends were 4 bases for V and 4 bases for J; bases not matched to a gene: 7. CDR3 region: CASSRTGSEYNEQFF. The CDR3 DNA reads TGTGCCAGCAGCAGGACAGGGTCGGAGTACAATGAGCAGTTCTTC.

The CDR3 reads CASSYRGGYGYTF. CDR3 DNA: TGTGCCAGCAGTTACAGGGGGGGCTATGGCTACACCTTC. This chain connects TRBV6-6 to TRBJ1-2, with D maybe TRBD1 (6 bases). This CDR3 is 13 amino acids long. Germline loops: CDR1 MNHNY, CDR2 SVGAGI (reference sequence). V was trimmed by 2 bases and J by 4 bases, leaving 8 bases between them.

This clone came up a few times. The chain carries TRBV12-3 or TRBV12-4 and TRBJ1-1; D perhaps matches TRBD1 (5 bases). V was cut by 6 bases and J by 9 bases, with 17 bases left in between. This CDR3 is built from 13 residues. The CDR3 sequence: CASSTPDIQKAFF. The CDR3 region has the DNA TGTGCCAGCAGCACTCCGGACATTCAAAAAGCTTTCTTT.

The chain is built from TRBV3-1 (or the pseudogene TRBV3-2) and TRBJ1-5; weak D call: TRBD1 (6 bases). CDR1 and CDR2 (germline): LGHDT, YNNKEL (reference sequence). The CDR3 covers 17 residues. The ends were cut back, 3 bases at V and 4 bases at J, with 19 bases in the middle. For the CDR3, the DNA is TGTGCCAGCAGCCACGCACCCTGGGGGCCCCCGAATCAGCCCCAGCATTTT. This codes for CASSHAPWGPPNQPQHF.